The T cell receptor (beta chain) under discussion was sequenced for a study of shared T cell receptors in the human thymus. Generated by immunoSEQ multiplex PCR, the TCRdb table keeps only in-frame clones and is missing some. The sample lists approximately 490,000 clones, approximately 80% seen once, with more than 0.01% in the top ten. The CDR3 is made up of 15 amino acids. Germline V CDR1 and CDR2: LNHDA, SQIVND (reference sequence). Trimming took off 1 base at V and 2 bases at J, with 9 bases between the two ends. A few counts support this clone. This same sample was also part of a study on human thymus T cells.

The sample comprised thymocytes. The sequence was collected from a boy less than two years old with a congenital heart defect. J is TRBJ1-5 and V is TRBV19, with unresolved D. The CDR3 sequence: CASSIGPGGNQPQHF. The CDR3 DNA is TGTGCCAGTAGTATAGGACCCGGAGGCAATCAGCCCCAGCATTTT.